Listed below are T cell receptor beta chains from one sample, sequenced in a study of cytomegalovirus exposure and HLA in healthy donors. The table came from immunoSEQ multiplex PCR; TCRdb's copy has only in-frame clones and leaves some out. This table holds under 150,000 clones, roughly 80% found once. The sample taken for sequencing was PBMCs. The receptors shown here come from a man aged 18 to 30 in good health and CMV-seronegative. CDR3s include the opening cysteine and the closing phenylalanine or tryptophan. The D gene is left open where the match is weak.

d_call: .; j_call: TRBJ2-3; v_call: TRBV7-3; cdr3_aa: CASSLPSTDTQYF
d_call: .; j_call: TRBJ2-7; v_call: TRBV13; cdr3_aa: CASSSGPSYEQYF
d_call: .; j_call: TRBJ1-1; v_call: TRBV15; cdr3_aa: CATSSRQANTEAFF
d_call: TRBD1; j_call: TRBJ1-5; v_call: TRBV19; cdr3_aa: CASSDGTGGYQPQHF
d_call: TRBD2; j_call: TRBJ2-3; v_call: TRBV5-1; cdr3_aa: CASSTRLAGGGDTQYF
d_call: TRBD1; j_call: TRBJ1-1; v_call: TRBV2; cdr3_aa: CASNQDRTEAFF
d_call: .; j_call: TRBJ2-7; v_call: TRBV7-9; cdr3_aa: CASSFDQGGLEQYF
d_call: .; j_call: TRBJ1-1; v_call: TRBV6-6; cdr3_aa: CATQIGQINTEAFF
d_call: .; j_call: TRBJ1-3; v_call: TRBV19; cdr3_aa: CASSMDSFSGNTIYF
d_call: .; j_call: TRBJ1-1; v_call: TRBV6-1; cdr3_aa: CASPPQGRDTEAFF
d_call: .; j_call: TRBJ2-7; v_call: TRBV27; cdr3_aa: CASSWGQDQYF
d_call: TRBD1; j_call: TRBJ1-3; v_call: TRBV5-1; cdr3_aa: CASSLARGDADTIYF
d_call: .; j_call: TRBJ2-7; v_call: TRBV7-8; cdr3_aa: CAGSLNYPNRPDF
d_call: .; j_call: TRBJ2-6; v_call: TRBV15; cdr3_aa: CATRTQGSGANVLTF
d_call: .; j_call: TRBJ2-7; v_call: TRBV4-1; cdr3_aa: CASSRERGSSYEQYF
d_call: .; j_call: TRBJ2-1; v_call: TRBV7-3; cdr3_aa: CASSPQRGPNNEQFF
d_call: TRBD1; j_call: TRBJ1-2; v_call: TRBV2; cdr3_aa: CASKDRAYGYTF
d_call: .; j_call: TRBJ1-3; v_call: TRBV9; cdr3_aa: CASSGRGSAGNTIYF
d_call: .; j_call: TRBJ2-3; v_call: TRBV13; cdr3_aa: CASSASGSHSDTQYF
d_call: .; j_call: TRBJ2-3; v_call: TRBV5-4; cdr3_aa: CASSLDTSDTQYF
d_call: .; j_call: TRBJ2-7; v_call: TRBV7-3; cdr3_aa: CATLGRGPGEQYF
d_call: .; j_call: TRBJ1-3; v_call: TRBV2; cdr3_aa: CASRRQFSGNTIYF
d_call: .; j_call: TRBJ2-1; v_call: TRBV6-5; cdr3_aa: CASSPPSGKRDEQFF
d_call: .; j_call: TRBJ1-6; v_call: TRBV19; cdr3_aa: CASSIGDKDSPLHF
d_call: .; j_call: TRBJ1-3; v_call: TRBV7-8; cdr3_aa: CASSLGLSGNTIYF
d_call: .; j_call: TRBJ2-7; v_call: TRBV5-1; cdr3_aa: CASSPGDSYEQYF
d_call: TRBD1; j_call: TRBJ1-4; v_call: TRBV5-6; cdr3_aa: CASSPTGDGQRLFF
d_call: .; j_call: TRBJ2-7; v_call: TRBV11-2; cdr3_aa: CASSLEGAGAMGQYF
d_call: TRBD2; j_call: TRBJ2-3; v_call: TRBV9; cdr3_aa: CASSRAGGTFPDTQYF
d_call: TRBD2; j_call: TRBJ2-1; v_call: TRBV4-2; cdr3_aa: CASRRAGGYNEQFF
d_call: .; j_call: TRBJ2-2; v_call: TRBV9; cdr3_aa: CASSVGGRNTGELFF
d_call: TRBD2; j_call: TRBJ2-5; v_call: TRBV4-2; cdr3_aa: CASSQDKAGEGETQYF
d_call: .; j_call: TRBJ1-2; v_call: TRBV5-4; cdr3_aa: CASSTPDTTNYGYTF
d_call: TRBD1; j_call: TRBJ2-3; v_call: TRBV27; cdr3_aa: CASKVDRGTDTQYF
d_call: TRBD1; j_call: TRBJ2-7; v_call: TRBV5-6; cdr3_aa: CASTVYRDRGYYEQYF
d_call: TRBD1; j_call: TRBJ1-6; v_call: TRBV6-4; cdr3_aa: CASSDSGQGASPLHF
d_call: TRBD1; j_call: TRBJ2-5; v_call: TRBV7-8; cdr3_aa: CASSLGQGVRETQYF
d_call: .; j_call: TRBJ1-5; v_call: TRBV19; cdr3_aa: CASSMGAALEDSNQPQHF
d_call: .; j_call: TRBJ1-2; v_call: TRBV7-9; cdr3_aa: CASSRRTRPGDYGYTF
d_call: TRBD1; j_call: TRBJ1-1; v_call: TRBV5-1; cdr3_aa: CASSLQGYSTEAFF
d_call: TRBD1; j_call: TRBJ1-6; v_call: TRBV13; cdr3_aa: CASSLGRAQGAYNSPLHF